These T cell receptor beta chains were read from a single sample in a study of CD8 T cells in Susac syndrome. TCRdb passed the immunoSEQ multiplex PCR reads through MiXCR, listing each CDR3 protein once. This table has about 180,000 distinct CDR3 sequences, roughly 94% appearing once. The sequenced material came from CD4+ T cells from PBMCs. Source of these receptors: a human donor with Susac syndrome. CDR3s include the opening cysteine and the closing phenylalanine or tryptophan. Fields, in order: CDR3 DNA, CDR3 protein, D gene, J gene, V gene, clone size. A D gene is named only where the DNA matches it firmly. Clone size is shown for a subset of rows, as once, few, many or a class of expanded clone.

CDR3 DNA: TGTGCCACCAGTGGTTCGGGCAGAAATCAGCCCCAGCATTTT
CDR3 protein: CATSGSGRNQPQHF
D gene: NA
J gene: TRBJ1-5
V gene: TRBV24-1
clone size: NA

CDR3 DNA: TGCAGTGCCCCACGCCCTCTAGCGGGGTGGTCCGAGCAGTACTTC
CDR3 protein: CSAPRPLAGWSEQYF
D gene: TRBD2
J gene: TRBJ2-7
V gene: TRBV20-1
clone size: NA

CDR3 DNA: TGCAGTGCTAGGGGGGGTACGAACACTGAAGCTTTCTTT
CDR3 protein: CSARGGTNTEAFF
D gene: NA
J gene: TRBJ1-1
V gene: TRBV20-1
clone size: NA

CDR3 DNA: TGTGCCACCGGGCAGGGGGGTATCAATGAGCAGTTCTTC
CDR3 protein: CATGQGGINEQFF
D gene: NA
J gene: TRBJ2-1
V gene: TRBV24-1
clone size: NA

CDR3 DNA: TGCAGCGTCGCCCCGGGGCCCTCCTACGAGCAGTACTTC
CDR3 protein: CSVAPGPSYEQYF
D gene: NA
J gene: TRBJ2-7
V gene: TRBV29-1
clone size: NA

CDR3 DNA: TGTGCCAGCAGCGCGCAGGGGGCGAGGGGCACCGGGGAGCTGTTTTTT
CDR3 protein: CASSAQGARGTGELFF
D gene: TRBD1
J gene: TRBJ2-2
V gene: TRBV9
clone size: NA

CDR3 DNA: TGTGCCAGCAGCATAGACAGGGGGCCTGGAGTTGAAGCTTTCTTT
CDR3 protein: CASSIDRGPGVEAFF
D gene: TRBD1
J gene: TRBJ1-1
V gene: TRBV11-2
clone size: NA

CDR3 DNA: TGCAGCGTACACACCCCCCCGGGACTAGCGGGGGGACTAAACACCGGGGAGCTGTTTTTT
CDR3 protein: CSVHTPPGLAGGLNTGELFF
D gene: TRBD2
J gene: TRBJ2-2
V gene: TRBV29-1
clone size: NA

CDR3 DNA: TGTGCCAGCAGTAGTGGACAGGCAATATACTTC
CDR3 protein: CASSSGQAIYF
D gene: TRBD1
J gene: TRBJ2-7
V gene: TRBV12-3/TRBV12-4
clone size: NA

CDR3 DNA: TGTGCCAGCAGCCCGCGGGGCTTTTACGAGCAGTACTTC
CDR3 protein: CASSPRGFYEQYF
D gene: NA
J gene: TRBJ2-7
V gene: TRBV3-1
clone size: once

CDR3 DNA: TGTGCCAGCAGCTCCCTGACAGGGGGCATTGAAAAACTGTTTTTT
CDR3 protein: CASSSLTGGIEKLFF
D gene: TRBD1
J gene: TRBJ1-4
V gene: TRBV11-2
clone size: NA

CDR3 DNA: TGTGCCTGGGGGACTAGGGGGACAGATACGCAGTATTTT
CDR3 protein: CAWGTRGTDTQYF
D gene: TRBD2
J gene: TRBJ2-3
V gene: TRBV30
clone size: once

CDR3 DNA: TGCAGTGCTACCGATCCGCGGGGTAGCAATCAGCCCCAGCATTTT
CDR3 protein: CSATDPRGSNQPQHF
D gene: NA
J gene: TRBJ1-5
V gene: TRBV20-1
clone size: NA

CDR3 DNA: TGCAGTGCTAGAAACCCTCTCCGGGGGGCCCCCTACAATGAGCAGTTCTTC
CDR3 protein: CSARNPLRGAPYNEQFF
D gene: NA
J gene: TRBJ2-1
V gene: TRBV20-1
clone size: NA

CDR3 DNA: TGTGCCAGCAGCCAAGATTATGGCAGGGCTCCGGCTAGCGGGGGTACAGATACGCAGTATTTT
CDR3 protein: CASSQDYGRAPASGGTDTQYF
D gene: TRBD2
J gene: TRBJ2-3
V gene: TRBV4-2
clone size: once

CDR3 DNA: TGCAGTGCTAGAGAGCGGACAGCTACAGATACGCAGTATTTT
CDR3 protein: CSARERTATDTQYF
D gene: NA
J gene: TRBJ2-3
V gene: TRBV20-1
clone size: NA

CDR3 DNA: TGTGCCATGTCCGGGACAGACTTCTCTGGGGCCAACGTCCTGACTTTC
CDR3 protein: CAMSGTDFSGANVLTF
D gene: TRBD1
J gene: TRBJ2-6
V gene: TRBV10-3
clone size: NA

CDR3 DNA: TGCAGCGTTGACAGGAACCAAGAGACCCAGTACTTC
CDR3 protein: CSVDRNQETQYF
D gene: NA
J gene: TRBJ2-5
V gene: TRBV29-1
clone size: NA

CDR3 DNA: TGTGCCAGCGGACATCTAGGGGACAGGGGCTACAATGAGCAGTTCTTC
CDR3 protein: CASGHLGDRGYNEQFF
D gene: TRBD1
J gene: TRBJ2-1
V gene: TRBV5-4
clone size: NA

CDR3 DNA: TGTGCCACATCGACAGGCGTCAATCAGCCCCAGCATTTT
CDR3 protein: CATSTGVNQPQHF
D gene: NA
J gene: TRBJ1-5
V gene: TRBV15
clone size: NA

CDR3 DNA: TGTGCCAGCAGCGCCCGGTGGACAGGCCAAAACTATGGCTACACCTTC
CDR3 protein: CASSARWTGQNYGYTF
D gene: TRBD1
J gene: TRBJ1-2
V gene: TRBV9
clone size: NA

CDR3 DNA: TGTGCCAGCACCTACGTTCAGGAGGACACTGAAGCTTTCTTT
CDR3 protein: CASTYVQEDTEAFF
D gene: NA
J gene: TRBJ1-1
V gene: TRBV6-6
clone size: once

CDR3 DNA: TGTGCCAGCAGCGTAGAACCCTCTAGCGGGCTAGAGTACAATGAGCAGTTCTTC
CDR3 protein: CASSVEPSSGLEYNEQFF
D gene: TRBD2
J gene: TRBJ2-1
V gene: TRBV9
clone size: NA

CDR3 DNA: TGTGCCAGCAGCCTTCTTGGACTAGCGAAAGATGCAAGTACGCAGTATTTT
CDR3 protein: CASSLLGLAKDASTQYF
D gene: TRBD2
J gene: TRBJ2-3
V gene: TRBV27
clone size: once

CDR3 DNA: TGTGCCAGCAGCTGGGACGCCAAAGAGACCCAGTACTTC
CDR3 protein: CASSWDAKETQYF
D gene: NA
J gene: TRBJ2-5
V gene: TRBV7-2
clone size: once

CDR3 DNA: TGTGCCAGCAGACCGAAGGGGTTCGCCTACAATGAGCAGTTCTTC
CDR3 protein: CASRPKGFAYNEQFF
D gene: NA
J gene: TRBJ2-1
V gene: TRBV12-3/TRBV12-4
clone size: NA

CDR3 DNA: TGTGCCTGGAGTTCCCCAGGCAGGAGGAACACCGGGGAGCTGTTTTTT
CDR3 protein: CAWSSPGRRNTGELFF
D gene: NA
J gene: TRBJ2-2
V gene: TRBV30
clone size: NA

CDR3 DNA: TGTGCCACCAGTGAAGGTAGCGGGGGGGCTCTCAATGAGCAGTTCTTC
CDR3 protein: CATSEGSGGALNEQFF
D gene: TRBD2
J gene: TRBJ2-1
V gene: TRBV24-1
clone size: NA